The source of this TCR beta chain is a study of CXCR3-negative and CXCR3-positive naive CD8 T cells. Study observations and caveats: Naive CXCR3-positive and CXCR3-negative cells shared similar TRBV-TRBJ usage, unlike memory cells. CXCR3 levels fell partly with cryopreservation; most assays relied on fresh PBMCs. Diversity proved comparably high across both naive subsets and much lower in memory CD8+ cells. More hydrophobic TRB CDR3s occurred in CXCR3-positive than in CXCR3-negative naive cells.

UMI-labeled 5' RACE yielded the TRB cDNA libraries. TCRdb reprocessed the 5' RACE reads; each CDR3 protein has one entry and no DNA is given. The table lists about 85,000 distinct CDR3 sequences. On this clonotype: The antigen is undetermined.

This CDR3 contains 14 residues. Per the germline V gene, CDR1 is DFQATT and CDR2 is SNEGSKA (reference sequence). The genes are TRBV20-1 and TRBJ2-7. The specimen sequenced was naive CXCR3+ CD8+ T cells from blood. Regarding subset: CD45RO-CCR7+CD27+CD95- naive CD8+ T cells expressing CXCR3 (TNR3+). The receptor was isolated from a human donor in good health. Some clones in this sample may be carry-over from other donors' samples. This CDR3 reads CSARLQSSSYEQYF.